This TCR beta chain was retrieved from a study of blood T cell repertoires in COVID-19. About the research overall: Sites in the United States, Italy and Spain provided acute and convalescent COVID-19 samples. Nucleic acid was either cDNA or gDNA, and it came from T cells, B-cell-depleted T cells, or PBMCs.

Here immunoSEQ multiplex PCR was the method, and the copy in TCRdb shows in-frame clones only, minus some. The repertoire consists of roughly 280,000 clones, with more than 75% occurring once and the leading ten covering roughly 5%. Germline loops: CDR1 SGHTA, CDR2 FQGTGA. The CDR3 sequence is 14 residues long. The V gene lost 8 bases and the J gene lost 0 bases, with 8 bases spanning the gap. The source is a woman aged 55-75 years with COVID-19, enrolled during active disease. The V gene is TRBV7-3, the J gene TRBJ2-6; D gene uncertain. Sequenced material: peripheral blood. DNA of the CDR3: TGTGCCAGCGGTCGTAGCTCTGGGGCCAACGTCCTGACTTTC. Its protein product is CASGRSSGANVLTF.